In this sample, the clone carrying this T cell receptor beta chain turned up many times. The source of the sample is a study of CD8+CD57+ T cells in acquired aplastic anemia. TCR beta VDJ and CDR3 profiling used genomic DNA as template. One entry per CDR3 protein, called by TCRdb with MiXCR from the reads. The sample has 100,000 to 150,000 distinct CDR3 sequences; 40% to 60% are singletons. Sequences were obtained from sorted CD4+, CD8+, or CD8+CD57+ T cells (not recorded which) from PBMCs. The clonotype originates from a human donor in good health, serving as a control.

CDR3 protein: CASSLQPQGGNSPLHF. The CDR3, as DNA: TGCGCCAGCAGCTTACAGCCACAGGGGGGTAATTCACCCCTCCACTTT. V and J are TRBV5-1 and TRBJ1-6, with 8 bases aligning to TRBD1. V was clipped by 2 bases and J by 6 bases; unmatched bases: 7. CDR3 length: 16 amino acids. CDR1 SGHRS and CDR2 YFSETQ come from the germline V gene.